Each of the 27 T cell receptor beta chains below was sequenced from the same sample in a study of blood T cell repertoires in COVID-19. Clones were read by immunoSEQ multiplex PCR, and TCRdb kept only the in-frame ones, dropping some. This sample has about 270,000 clones, with approximately 90% found just once. Sequencing was carried out using PBMCs or T cells enriched from blood (not recorded which). These receptors were taken from a woman between 45 and 60 years old who had recovered from COVID-19.

V gene TRBV3-1 (or the pseudogene TRBV3-2) combines with J gene TRBJ2-2; 8 nucleotides agree with TRBD2. Germline lookup yields CDR1 LGHDT and CDR2 YNNKEL (reference sequence). V lost 4 bases to trimming and J lost 6 bases; unmatched junction nucleotides: 7. The CDR3 loop spans 15 amino acids. The CDR3 DNA is TGTGCCAGCAGCCGAGGGACTAGGTTCCCCGGGGAGCTGTTTTTT. Amino acid sequence: CASSRGTRFPGELFF.

The chain couples TRBV4-3 to TRBJ2-1; TRBD2 agrees at 11 bases. The V and J ends lost 0 bases and 6 bases, in that order; junction bases with no gene match: 7. There are 17 residues in the CDR3. The germline V gene encodes CDR1 LGHNA and CDR2 YSLEER. CDR3: CASSQDFGLAGLNEQFF. For the CDR3, the DNA is TGCGCCAGCAGCCAAGATTTTGGACTAGCGGGCCTCAATGAGCAGTTCTTC.

The chain has TRBV2 and TRBJ2-3; 11 nucleotides line up with TRBD1. This CDR3 contains 15 residues. Germline V CDR1 and CDR2: SNHLY, FYNNEI. Unmatched junction bases numbered 7, after V lost 7 bases and J lost 4 bases. CDR3 residues: CASKRDRGFADTQYF. CDR3 nucleotides: TGTGCCAGCAAAAGGGACAGGGGGTTCGCAGATACGCAGTATTTT.

This clone appeared a few times. V usage is TRBV5-6 and J usage is TRBJ1-2, with TRBD1 as a possible D gene (6 bases). From germline, CDR1 is SGHDT and CDR2 YYEEEE. CDR3 length: 16 residues. With 0 bases removed from V and 0 bases from J, the gap between germline ends came to 12 bases. The DNA of the CDR3 is TGTGCCAGCAGCTTGGCCGGGACACCCACTAACTATGGCTACACCTTC. Translating it yields CASSLAGTPTNYGYTF.

The chain carries TRBV18 and TRBJ2-2; D remains ambiguous. The germline CDR1 and CDR2 sequences are KGHSH and LQKENI. The V end lost 3 bases, the J end lost 4 bases, and 12 bases lay between the germline ends. The CDR3 is 15 amino acids. This CDR3 reads CASSPMVLATGELFF. CDR3 DNA: TGTGCCAGCTCACCTATGGTTTTGGCCACCGGGGAGCTGTTTTTT.

The chain has TRBV5-1 and TRBJ2-1; a possible D gene is TRBD2 (6 bases). This CDR3 contains 16 residues. V was cut by 4 bases and J by 5 bases, with 19 bases left in between. From germline, CDR1 is SGHRS and CDR2 YFSETQ. This chain's CDR3 is CASSRPAGSIDNEQFF. The CDR3 DNA sequence: TGCGCCAGCAGCCGCCCCGCGGGAAGTATCGACAATGAGCAGTTCTTC. The full variable domain, completed using reference TRBV5-1 and TRBJ2-1, is KAGVTQTPRYLIKTRGQQVTLSCSPISGHRSVSWYQQTPGQGLQFLFEYFSETQRNKGNFPGRFSGRQFSNSRSEMNVSTLELGDSALYLCASSRPAGSIDNEQFFGPGTRLTVL.

V usage is TRBV6-5 and J usage is TRBJ1-1; D unresolved. Between the trimmed V and J ends, which lost 7 bases and 4 bases, there was a span of 16 bases. This CDR3 has 14 residues. From germline, CDR1 is MNHEY and CDR2 SVGAGI. For the CDR3, the DNA is TGTGCCAGCATCCCGGGAAAAACTTTCACTGAAGCTTTCTTT. Its protein product is CASIPGKTFTEAFF.

A single count supports this clone. The chain is built from TRBV4-3 and TRBJ1-3; D ambiguous. Germline values: CDR1 LGHNA, CDR2 YSLEER. The CDR3 covers 15 residues. V lost 0 bases and J lost 2, with 8 bases in between. Here the CDR3 reads CASSQDAGTGNTIYF. The CDR3 DNA reads TGCGCCAGCAGCCAAGATGCAGGAACTGGAAACACCATATATTTT.

The V call is TRBV18, the J call TRBJ1-1, with D hard to call. Trimming removed 9 bases at V and 1 base at J, with 15 bases between. The germline V gene has CDR1 KGHSH and CDR2 LQKENI. The CDR3 is made up of 14 amino acids. DNA of the CDR3: TGTGCCAGTACTGGGCAGTCAGAGAACACTGAAGCTTTCTTT. Its translation is CASTGQSENTEAFF.

This chain uses TRBV24-1 with TRBJ2-3; 8 bases map to TRBD1. The germline gives CDR1 KGHDR, CDR2 SFDVKD. This CDR3 has 15 residues. V lost 6 bases, J lost 2 bases, and 6 bases stayed unmatched. The DNA for the CDR3 is TGTGCCACCAGTCAGACAGGGGCCGTCACAGATACGCAGTATTTT. Its protein is CATSQTGAVTDTQYF.

The chain combines TRBV7-3 with TRBJ2-7, with 10 positions matching TRBD2. The CDR3 runs to 15 residues. Germline loops: CDR1 SGHTA, CDR2 FQGTGA. After removal of 5 bases from V and 7 bases from J, the junction contained 11 bases not matched to a gene. DNA for the CDR3: TGTGCCAGCAGCCTCCAAGCGGGAGGGCCAGAAGAGCAGTACTTC. Translation: CASSLQAGGPEEQYF.

The chain couples TRBV5-3 to TRBJ1-6; D not certain. TRBV5-3 is classed as an ORF, of uncertain function. Trimming cost V 4 bases and J 8 bases, with 16 bases left between them. The CDR3 is 15 residues long. The CDR3 protein is CARSASWRGDSPLHF. CDR3 nucleotide sequence: TGTGCCAGAAGCGCCTCCTGGCGAGGTGATTCACCCCTCCACTTT.

This clone was seen once. An end of the junction differs from the germline gene, which may be a read error. The chain uses TRBV5-1 and TRBJ2-1; maybe TRBD1 (5 bases). The CDR3 has 16 amino acids. Germline CDR1 reads SGHRS; CDR2 reads YFSETQ. CDR3 coding DNA: TGCGCCAGCAACCTGGTCCCCTGGGGCTCCTCCAATGAGCAGTTCTTC. Protein: CASNLVPWGSSNEQFF. Based on the CDR3 plus reference TRBV5-1 and TRBJ2-1, the full variable domain is KAGVTQTPRYLIKTRGQQVTLSCSPISGHRSVSWYQQTPGQGLQFLFEYFSETQRNKGNFPGRFSGRQFSNSRSEMNVSTLELGDSALYLCASNLVPWGSSNEQFFGPGTRLTVL.

Here the CDR3 DNA reads TGTGCGCACCGGACTAGCGGGAGCACCTACGAGCAGTACTTC. Protein product: CAHRTSGSTYEQYF. This chain links TRBV28 with TRBJ2-7, with TRBD2 matching over 13 bases. This CDR3 region has 14 residues. The V gene's germline CDR1 is MDHEN and CDR2 SYDVKM.

The chain carries TRBV28 and TRBJ2-5, with D perhaps TRBD2 (5 bases). Germline V CDR1 and CDR2: MDHEN, SYDVKM. The CDR3 length is 15 residues. V gave up 2 bases and J gave up 0 bases, with 10 bases separating them. CDR3 protein: CASSLDRGYQETQYF. The CDR3 DNA is TGTGCCAGCAGTTTAGACCGGGGTTACCAAGAGACCCAGTACTTC. Complete variable domain (other parts from reference TRBV28 and TRBJ2-5): DVKVTQSSRYLVKRTGEKVFLECVQDMDHENMFWYRQDPGLGLRLIYFSYDVKMKEKGDIPEGYSVSREKKERFSLILESASTNQTSMYLCASSLDRGYQETQYFGPGTRLLVL.

This sequence joins TRBV29-1 and TRBJ2-3, with 10 bases aligning to TRBD2. From germline, CDR1 is SQVTM and CDR2 ANQGSEA. The CDR3 has 14 residues. Unmatched junction bases numbered 3, after V lost 4 bases and J lost 2 bases. Written as DNA, the CDR3 is TGCAGCGTTGGGACTAGCGGTTTCACAGATACGCAGTATTTT. Translation gives CSVGTSGFTDTQYF.

The chain links TRBV6-2 or TRBV6-3 to TRBJ2-7, with 9 bases aligning to TRBD1. With V trimmed by 4 bases and J by 3 bases, 4 bases remained unmatched. CDR1 and CDR2 from the germline V gene are MNHEY and SVGEGT. The CDR3 has 14 residues. The CDR3 coding sequence is TGTGCCAGCAGTTTCCGGGACAGGGTCTACGAGCAGTACTTC. This gives the protein CASSFRDRVYEQYF.

The V gene is TRBV18, the J gene TRBJ2-7; a possible D gene is TRBD2 (6 bases). V dropped 6 bases and J dropped 5 bases, with 11 bases sitting between them. The CDR3 consists of 12 residues. Germline CDR1 and CDR2: KGHSH and LQKENI. CDR3 sequence reads: CASSTGTHEQYF. The CDR3 bases are TGTGCCAGCTCGACCGGGACTCACGAGCAGTACTTC.

DNA of the CDR3: TGTGCCAGCTCACCGGACAGGGAACCTAACTATGGCTACACCTTC. Translating gives CASSPDREPNYGYTF. V gene TRBV18 combines with J gene TRBJ1-2; TRBD1 matches 8 bases. The CDR3 contains 15 residues. The V segment lost 3 bases and the J segment 0 bases; nucleotides outside the gene matches: 3. The germline V gene encodes CDR1 KGHSH and CDR2 LQKENI.

This chain uses TRBV28 with TRBJ2-7, with 7 bases identical to TRBD1. Trimming cost V 1 base and J 2 bases; bases outside gene matches: 5. Germline V gene lookup returns CDR1 MDHEN and CDR2 SYDVKM. The CDR3 runs 15 residues. For the CDR3, the DNA is TGTGCCAGCAGTTTATTCGCAGGGGGAGCCTACGAGCAGTACTTC. This codes for CASSLFAGGAYEQYF.

The CDR3 DNA sequence: TGTGCCAGCAGCTTAGTCGAGCCGAACACTGAAGCTTTCTTT. Residues: CASSLVEPNTEAFF. The chain has TRBV7-8 and TRBJ1-1; no reliable D call. V was shortened by 1 base and J by 1 base, with 7 bases between the two germline ends. The CDR3 is 14 amino acids. CDR1 and CDR2 (germline): SGHVS, FQNEAQ.

The chain links TRBV14 to TRBJ2-1, with 10 bases that match TRBD2. Germline V CDR1 and CDR2: SGHDN, FVKESK. Germline trimming cut 4 bases from V and 7 bases from J; bases unmatched to any gene: 16. The CDR3 consists of 18 residues. The DNA for the CDR3 is TGTGCCAGCAGCCCCGGATCTTATCTAGCGGGAGAAGGGAATGAGCAGTTCTTC. It encodes CASSPGSYLAGEGNEQFF.

This clone occurred many times. J is TRBJ1-3 and V is TRBV9, with D maybe TRBD1 (5 bases). Germline CDR1 reads SGDLS; CDR2 reads YYNGEE. The CDR3 length is 13 residues. The V gene lost 6 bases and the J gene lost 2 bases, with 9 bases spanning the gap. CDR3 sequence (DNA): TGTGCCAGCAAACCGGGGGCTGGAAACACCATATATTTT. Its translation: CASKPGAGNTIYF.

The V gene is TRBV28, the J gene TRBJ2-5; unclear D gene. The CDR3 has 15 amino acids. Per the germline V gene, CDR1 is MDHEN and CDR2 is SYDVKM. Trimming shortened V by 5 bases and J by 1 base, and 14 bases separated the two germline ends. The CDR3: CASSRDNRVQETQYF. The CDR3 DNA follows: TGTGCCAGCAGTCGAGATAACAGAGTCCAAGAGACCCAGTACTTC. Variable domain in full (rest from reference TRBV28 and TRBJ2-5): DVKVTQSSRYLVKRTGEKVFLECVQDMDHENMFWYRQDPGLGLRLIYFSYDVKMKEKGDIPEGYSVSREKKERFSLILESASTNQTSMYLCASSRDNRVQETQYFGPGTRLLVL.

V is TRBV6-4 and J is TRBJ2-3; D gene unclear. Per germline, CDR1 MRHNA and CDR2 SNTAGT. V lost 0 bases to trimming and J lost 0 bases, with 13 bases between them. The CDR3 is 17 amino acids. The CDR3 sequence is CASSDSLLNLSTDTQYF. The CDR3 nucleotides are TGTGCCAGCAGTGACTCATTGCTAAATCTTAGCACAGATACGCAGTATTTT.

The V call is TRBV7-2, the J call TRBJ1-1; 11 nucleotides agree with TRBD1. Germline V CDR1 and CDR2: SGHTA, FQGNSA. This CDR3 is built from 15 residues. The junction had 6 bases not matched to a gene; V was cut back by 5 bases and J by 4 bases. CDR3 amino acids: CASSVGQGARTEAFF. The CDR3 DNA sequence: TGTGCCAGCAGCGTCGGACAGGGGGCTCGCACTGAAGCTTTCTTT.

The rearrangement uses TRBV20-1 and TRBJ2-1, with TRBD2 matching 7 bases. J gave up 7 bases and V 3 bases, and 9 bases lay outside the gene matches. Per germline, CDR1 DFQATT and CDR2 SNEGSKA (reference sequence). The CDR3 totals 14 residues. The CDR3 region has the DNA TGCAGTGCTAGTCCCGCTAGCGGAGGAAATGAGCAGTTCTTC. Translated: CSASPASGGNEQFF.